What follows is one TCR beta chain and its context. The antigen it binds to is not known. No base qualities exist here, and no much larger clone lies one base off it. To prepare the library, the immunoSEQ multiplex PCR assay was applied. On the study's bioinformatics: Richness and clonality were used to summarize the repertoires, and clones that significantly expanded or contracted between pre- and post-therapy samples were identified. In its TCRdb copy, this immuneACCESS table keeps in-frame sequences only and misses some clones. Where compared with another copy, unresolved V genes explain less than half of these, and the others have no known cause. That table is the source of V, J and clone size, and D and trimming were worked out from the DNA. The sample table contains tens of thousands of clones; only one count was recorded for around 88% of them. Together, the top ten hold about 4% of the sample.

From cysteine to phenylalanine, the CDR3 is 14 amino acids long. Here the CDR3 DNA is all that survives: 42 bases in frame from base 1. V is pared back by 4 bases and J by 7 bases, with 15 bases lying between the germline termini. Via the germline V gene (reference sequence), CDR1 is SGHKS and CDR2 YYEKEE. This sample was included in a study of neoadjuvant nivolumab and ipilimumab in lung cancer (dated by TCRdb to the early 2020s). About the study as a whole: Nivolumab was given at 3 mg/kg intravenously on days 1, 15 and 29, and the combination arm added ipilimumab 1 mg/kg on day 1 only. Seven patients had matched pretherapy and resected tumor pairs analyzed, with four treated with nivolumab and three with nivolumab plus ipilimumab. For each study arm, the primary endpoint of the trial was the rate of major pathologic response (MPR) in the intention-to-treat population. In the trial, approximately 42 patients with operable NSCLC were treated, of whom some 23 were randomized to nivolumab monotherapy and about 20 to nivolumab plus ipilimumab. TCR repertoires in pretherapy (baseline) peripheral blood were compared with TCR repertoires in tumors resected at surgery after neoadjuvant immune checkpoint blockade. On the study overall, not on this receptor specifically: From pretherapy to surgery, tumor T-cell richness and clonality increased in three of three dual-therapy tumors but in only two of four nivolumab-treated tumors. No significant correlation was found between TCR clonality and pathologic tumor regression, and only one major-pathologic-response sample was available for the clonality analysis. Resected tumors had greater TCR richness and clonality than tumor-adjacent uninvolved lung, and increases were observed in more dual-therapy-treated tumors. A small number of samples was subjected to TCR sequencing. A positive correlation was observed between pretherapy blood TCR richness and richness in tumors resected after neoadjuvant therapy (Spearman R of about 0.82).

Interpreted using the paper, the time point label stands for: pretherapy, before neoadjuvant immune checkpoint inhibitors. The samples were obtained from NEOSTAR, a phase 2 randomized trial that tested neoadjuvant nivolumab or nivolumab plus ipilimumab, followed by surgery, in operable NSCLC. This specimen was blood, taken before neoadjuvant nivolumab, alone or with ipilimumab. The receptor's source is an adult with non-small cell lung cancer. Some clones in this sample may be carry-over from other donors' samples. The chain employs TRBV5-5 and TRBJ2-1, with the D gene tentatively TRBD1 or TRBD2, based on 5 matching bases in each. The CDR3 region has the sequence CASSLNPEGNEQFF. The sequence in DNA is TGTGCCAGCAGCCTAAACCCCGAGGGGAATGAGCAGTTCTTC.